These T cell receptor beta chains were read from a single sample in a study of blood T cell repertoires in COVID-19. Assay used: immunoSEQ multiplex PCR; TCRdb lists only in-frame clones, some missing. The sample yields fewer than 350,000 clones, around 89% seen once. Sequenced: PBMCs or T cells enriched from blood (not recorded which). The receptors shown here come from a woman aged 40 to 50 who had recovered from COVID-19. CDR3s include the opening cysteine and the closing phenylalanine or tryptophan. Each record gives: J gene, D gene, clone size, V gene, CDR3 DNA, CDR3 protein. D genes are given only for firm matches. The listing skips clone size in some rows; elsewhere it reads once, few, many or a size class.

>TRBJ2-1|TRBD1|.|TRBV7-2
TGTGCCAGCAGCCCCTGGGGACAGAACTACAATGAGCAGTTCTTC
CASSPWGQNYNEQFF
>TRBJ2-1|TRBD1|.|TRBV7-9
TGTGCCAGCAGCCCCAGTGTGGGCAGGGGGCCCGATGAGCAGTTCTTC
CASSPSVGRGPDEQFF
>TRBJ1-2|TRBD1|.|TRBV12-3/TRBV12-4
TGTGCCAGCACCGAATCACAGGGGGCAGGCTACACCTTC
CASTESQGAGYTF
>TRBJ2-1|TRBD2|.|TRBV5-1
TGCGCCAGCAGCAAACTAGCGGGGGACAATGAGCAGTTCTTC
CASSKLAGDNEQFF
>TRBJ1-1|.|.|TRBV28
TGTGCCAGCAGTTTTACGGTGATCGGCACTGAAGCTTTCTTT
CASSFTVIGTEAFF
>TRBJ2-7|.|.|TRBV19
TGTGCCAGTAGTATAGGGACAAACAACTACGAGCAGTACTTC
CASSIGTNNYEQYF
>TRBJ2-5|.|once|TRBV28
TGTGCCAGCAGTTTACGGTTTCCGGAGACCCAGTACTTC
CASSLRFPETQYF
>TRBJ1-2|.|.|TRBV19
TGTGCCAGTAGGCAGAGGGAGGGGGGTGAATTCTATGGCTACACCTTC
CASRQREGGEFYGYTF
>TRBJ2-1|TRBD2|.|TRBV5-1
TGCGCCAGCAGCTTGGGATCGGGGGGGCCCCCTGGCAATGAGCAGTTCTTC
CASSLGSGGPPGNEQFF
>TRBJ1-3|TRBD1|.|TRBV9
TGTGCCAGCAGCACGGGCAGGGGGAGCTCTGGAAACACCATATATTTT
CASSTGRGSSGNTIYF
>TRBJ1-6|.|.|TRBV28
TGTGCCAGCAGTTTGGGGGGTAGCAATTCACCCCTCCACTTT
CASSLGGSNSPLHF
>TRBJ2-2|TRBD1|.|TRBV7-3
TGTGCCAGCCGCACAGGGGGCTCCGGGGAGCTGTTTTTT
CASRTGGSGELFF
>TRBJ1-6|TRBD1|.|TRBV18
TGTGCCAGCTCAGTTACGACAGGGAACAATTCACCCCTCCACTTT
CASSVTTGNNSPLHF
>TRBJ2-3|TRBD1|.|TRBV24-1
TGTGCCACCAGGCAGACAGGGGAAGATACGCAGTATTTT
CATRQTGEDTQYF
>TRBJ2-1|TRBD2|.|TRBV15
TGTGCCACCAGCAGAGAACTAGCGGGGGGGTACAATGAGCAGTTCTTC
CATSRELAGGYNEQFF
>TRBJ2-4|TRBD2|once|TRBV25-1
TGTGCCAGCAGCCACGATACTAGCGGGAAGGTGGAAAACATTCAGTACTTC
CASSHDTSGKVENIQYF
>TRBJ2-5|.|.|TRBV27
TGTGCCAGCAGTTCGTCCCAAGAGACCCAGTACTTC
CASSSSQETQYF
>TRBJ2-2|.|large|TRBV5-4
TGTGCCAGCACCCTTGGCAGCGGCACCGGGGAGCTGTTTTTT
CASTLGSGTGELFF
>TRBJ2-3|.|.|TRBV18
TGTGCCAGCTCACCTCCCGGGACACTAGGGCCAGATACGCAGTATTTT
CASSPPGTLGPDTQYF
>TRBJ1-1|.|.|TRBV18
TGTGCCAGCTCACCAAGGACGGGGACTGAAGCTTTCTTT
CASSPRTGTEAFF
>TRBJ2-5|.|once|TRBV2
TGTGCCAGCAGTGAAGATCGGGGTAGAGAGACCCAGTACTTC
CASSEDRGRETQYF
>TRBJ2-2|.|.|TRBV19
TGTGCCAGTAGTGTACAGGGTCGTGGCACCGGGGAGCTGTTTTTT
CASSVQGRGTGELFF